The 19 T cell receptor beta chains below all came from one sample that was sequenced in a study of T-cell reconstitution after alpha-beta-depleted transplantation in children. Unique molecular identifiers were incorporated during preparation of the TCRbeta library. MiXCR, run by TCRdb on the PCR reads, gives a single entry per CDR3 protein. The sample yields some 500,000 distinct CDR3 sequences, around 20% seen once. The sequencing used PBMCs from the stem cell graft donor, collected from the stem cell graft. The receptors shown here come from a human donor who donated a stem cell graft to a child with acute lymphoblastic leukemia.

The V gene is TRBV5-5, the J gene TRBJ2-5; D is uncertain. The CDR3 length is 15 residues. The V gene lost 0 bases and the J gene lost 5 bases, with 14 bases spanning the gap. The germline CDR1 and CDR2 sequences are SGHKS and YYEKEE (reference sequence). The CDR3 loop is CASSLGPRHPETQYF. The CDR3 DNA sequence: TGTGCCAGCAGCTTGGGTCCCCGCCATCCCGAGACCCAGTACTTC. The full variable domain, with the rest looked up from reference TRBV5-5 and TRBJ2-5, is DAGVTQSPTHLIKTRGQQVTLRCSPISGHKSVSWYQQVLGQGPQFIFQYYEKEERGRGNFPDRFSARQFPNYSSELNVNALLLGDSALYLCASSLGPRHPETQYFGPGTRLLVL.

The J gene is TRBJ1-1, the V gene TRBV6-5, with 7 bases lining up with TRBD1. CDR1 is MNHEY and CDR2 is SVGAGI in the germline V gene. V dropped 2 bases and J dropped 1; count of bases not matched to a gene: 10. The CDR3 spans 17 residues. The CDR3 protein is CASSYGGTALANTEAFF. CDR3 coding DNA: TGTGCCAGCAGTTACGGGGGGACAGCCTTGGCGAACACTGAAGCTTTCTTT.

The chain uses TRBV5-1 and TRBJ1-1, with D possibly TRBD1 on 5 matching bases. The germline CDR1 and CDR2 sequences are SGHRS and YFSETQ. There are 12 residues in the CDR3. Trimming left V 4 bases short and J 6 bases short, with 10 bases between. The CDR3 is CASSHQGAEAFF. The CDR3 DNA is TGCGCCAGCAGCCACCAGGGCGCTGAAGCTTTCTTT.

This chain joins TRBV5-1 and TRBJ1-1, with D perhaps matching TRBD1 (5 bases). Per germline, CDR1 SGHRS and CDR2 YFSETQ. This CDR3 spans 13 amino acids. The V gene lost 4 bases and the J gene lost 6 bases, with 13 bases spanning the gap. CDR3 protein: CASSRGSLAEAFF. Here the CDR3 DNA reads TGCGCCAGCAGCCGGGGGAGCCTTGCTGAAGCTTTCTTT.

This clonotype was recorded a few times. V is TRBV5-1 and J is TRBJ2-7; 10 nucleotides match TRBD1. The CDR3 totals 15 residues. With 3 bases clipped from V and 5 bases from J, the junction kept 8 bases outside the gene matches. The germline gives CDR1 SGHRS, CDR2 YFSETQ. CDR3 DNA: TGCGCCAGCAGCTACCGGGACAGGGGAGGGAACGAGCAGTACTTC. Translating it yields CASSYRDRGGNEQYF.

The V and J genes are TRBV15 and TRBJ1-2; 7 positions agree with TRBD1. The V gene's germline CDR1 is LNHNV and CDR2 YYDKDF (reference sequence). The CDR3 loop spans 16 amino acids. With 4 bases clipped from V and 0 bases from J, the junction kept 8 bases outside the gene matches. The CDR3: CATSTGTADTNYGYTF. The CDR3 DNA sequence: TGTGCCACCAGCACTGGGACAGCTGATACTAACTATGGCTACACCTTC.

The CDR3 coding sequence is TGTGCCAGCAGCGCAGAACTATCCAATGAGCAGTTCTTC. Its translation is CASSAELSNEQFF. The V gene is TRBV7-8, the J gene TRBJ2-1; no firm D call. Trimming pared 5 bases from V and 6 bases from J, leaving 11 bases between. This CDR3 spans 13 amino acids. Germline values: CDR1 SGHVS, CDR2 FQNEAQ.

Only a few counts were recorded for this clonotype. The rearrangement uses TRBV20-1 and TRBJ1-1; D is unclear. V was clipped by 1 base and J by 3 bases, with 15 bases between them. CDR1 is DFQATT, CDR2 SNEGSKA, per germline (reference sequence). There are 15 residues in the CDR3. The chain's CDR3 is CSARALDGGHTEAFF. The CDR3 DNA sequence: TGCAGTGCTAGAGCTCTAGACGGTGGACACACTGAAGCTTTCTTT.

The sample holds many counts of this clonotype. The chain recombines TRBV5-1 with TRBJ2-3; either TRBD1 or TRBD2 may supply D (6 bases each). The CDR3 covers 16 residues. V was shortened by 0 bases and J by 4 bases, with 15 bases between the two germline ends. Germline-derived CDR1 and CDR2 are SGHRS and YFSETQ. CDR3 in amino acids: CASSLGLRDTSDTQYF. Here the CDR3 DNA reads TGCGCCAGCAGCTTGGGCCTGCGGGACACTTCAGATACGCAGTATTTT.

In this sample, this clonotype turned up a few times. The V call is TRBV29-1, the J call TRBJ1-3, with a weak D call TRBD1 (5 bases). Germline V gene lookup returns CDR1 SQVTM and CDR2 ANQGSEA. With 1 base removed from V and 4 bases from J, the gap between germline ends came to 14 bases. CDR3 length equals 15 residues. CDR3 nucleotides: TGCAGCGTTGAAGTAACCAGGGTCAGGGGAAACACCATATATTTT. Its translation: CSVEVTRVRGNTIYF.

This clonotype was seen more than once but under ten times. The J gene is TRBJ2-7, the V gene TRBV6-1; 9 bases match TRBD2. Germline CDR1 MNHNS, CDR2 SASEGT. CDR3 length: 15 amino acids. Losses at the gene ends were 6 bases for V and 2 bases for J; bases not matched to a gene: 8. The chain's CDR3 is CASRGASSGTYEQYF. The CDR3 DNA sequence: TGTGCCAGCAGAGGCGCGTCTAGCGGGACCTACGAGCAGTACTTC.

This clonotype has just a few counts. The CDR3 region is CASRPGLASSYEQYF. The CDR3 bases are TGCGCCAGCAGGCCGGGACTAGCGTCATCCTACGAGCAGTACTTC. This chain uses TRBV5-1 with TRBJ2-7; 10 nucleotides match TRBD2. From germline, CDR1 is SGHRS and CDR2 YFSETQ. There are 15 residues in the CDR3. V lost 5 bases to trimming and J lost 1 base; unmatched junction nucleotides: 6. The variable domain in full, completed from reference TRBV5-1 and TRBJ2-7, reads KAGVTQTPRYLIKTRGQQVTLSCSPISGHRSVSWYQQTPGQGLQFLFEYFSETQRNKGNFPGRFSGRQFSNSRSEMNVSTLELGDSALYLCASRPGLASSYEQYFGPGTRLTVT.

The chain has TRBV20-1 and TRBJ2-3, with a weak D call TRBD1 (5 bases). Germline V lookup: CDR1 DFQATT, CDR2 SNEGSKA (reference sequence). The CDR3 sequence is 13 residues long. V was trimmed by 7 bases and J by 3 bases, leaving 14 bases between them. The CDR3 sequence: CSVPRVATDTQYF. The CDR3 DNA reads TGCAGTGTACCCAGGGTAGCAACAGATACGCAGTATTTT.

This clonotype turned up a few times. The V gene is TRBV7-9, the J gene TRBJ2-2; D is possibly TRBD1 (5 bases). The CDR3 spans 15 residues. Trimming took off 9 bases at V and 6 bases at J, with 20 bases between the two ends. Germline V lookup: CDR1 SEHNR, CDR2 FQNEAQ (reference sequence). The CDR3 nucleotides read TGTGCCAGTCGAGACGGACAAACGACGGCCGGGGAGCTGTTTTTT. Protein: CASRDGQTTAGELFF.

Comment on this clonotype: This may stem from a read error, because a much larger clone lies one nucleotide away. The CDR3 does not close with the conserved phenylalanine or tryptophan, likely indicating a read error. This chain connects TRBV5-1 to TRBJ2-3; D is unclear. V was pared by 0 bases and J by 4 bases, with 3 bases between. The CDR3 is made up of 12 amino acids. The V gene's germline CDR1 is SGHRS and CDR2 YFSETQ. The CDR3 DNA follows: TGCGCCAGCAGCTTGGTAGCAGATACGCAGTATTTG. Its protein product is CASSLVADTQYL.

This clonotype was seen more than once but under ten times. The gene calls are TRBV4-1 and TRBJ2-1; weak D call: TRBD1 (6 bases). V lost 1 base, J lost 10 bases, and 23 bases lay in between. Germline CDR1 MGHRA, CDR2 YSYEKL. This CDR3 has 17 amino acids. The CDR3 here is CASSQAQIPSLGGEQFF. Written as DNA, the CDR3 is TGCGCCAGCAGCCAAGCTCAAATCCCCAGCCTTGGGGGCGAGCAGTTCTTC.

The rearrangement links TRBV7-9 to TRBJ2-7; 10 positions agree with TRBD1. V shed 3 bases, J shed 2 bases, and the junction held 7 bases outside the gene matches. Per germline, CDR1 SEHNR and CDR2 FQNEAQ (reference sequence). This CDR3 contains 16 residues. In DNA, the CDR3 is TGTGCCAGCAGCTTTCCCGGGACAGGGGACCCCTACGAGCAGTACTTC. As protein: CASSFPGTGDPYEQYF. The complete variable domain, with remaining parts taken from reference TRBV7-9 and TRBJ2-7, reads DTGVSQNPRHKITKRGQNVTFRCDPISEHNRLYWYRQTLGQGPEFLTYFQNEAQLEKSRLLSDRFSAERPKGSFSTLEIQRTEQGDSAMYLCASSFPGTGDPYEQYFGPGTRLTVT.

Only a few counts were recorded for this clonotype. This sequence joins TRBV7-9 and TRBJ1-2; a weak D match, TRBD1 (5 bases). CDR3 length: 13 amino acids. The V and J ends lost 6 bases and 6 bases respectively, with 14 bases between them. CDR1 and CDR2 (germline): SEHNR, FQNEAQ (reference sequence). The CDR3 spells CASRLGGKDGYTF. In nucleotides, the CDR3 is TGTGCCAGCAGATTGGGGGGGAAGGATGGCTACACCTTC.

J is TRBJ2-7 and V is TRBV10-3; 9 nucleotides agree with TRBD1. Germline CDR1 and CDR2: ENHRY and SYGVKD. The CDR3 totals 13 residues. V trimming: 6 bases; J trimming: 7 bases; junction bases outside the gene matches: 7. The CDR3 DNA follows: TGTGCCATCAGGCCGGGACAGGGCTATGAGCAGTACTTC. This codes for CAIRPGQGYEQYF.